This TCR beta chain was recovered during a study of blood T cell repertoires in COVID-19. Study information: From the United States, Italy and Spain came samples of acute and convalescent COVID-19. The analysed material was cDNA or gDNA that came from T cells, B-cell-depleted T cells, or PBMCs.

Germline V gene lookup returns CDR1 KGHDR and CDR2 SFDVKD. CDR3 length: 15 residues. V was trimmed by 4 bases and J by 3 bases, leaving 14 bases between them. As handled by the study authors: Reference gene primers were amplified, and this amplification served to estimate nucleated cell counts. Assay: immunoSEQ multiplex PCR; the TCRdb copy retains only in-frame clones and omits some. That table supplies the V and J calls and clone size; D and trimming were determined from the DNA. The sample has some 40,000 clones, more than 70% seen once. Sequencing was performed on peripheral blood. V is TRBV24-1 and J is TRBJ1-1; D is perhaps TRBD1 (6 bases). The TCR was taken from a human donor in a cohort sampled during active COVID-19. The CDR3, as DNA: TGTGCCACCAGTGACAGAGGGCAGGGGTACACTGAAGCTTTCTTT. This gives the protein CATSDRGQGYTEAFF.